The 31 T cell receptor beta chains reported below all come from one sample, sequenced in a study of blood T cells in healthy people across ages (dated by TCRdb to about 2015). The library was produced with 5' RACE. TCRdb names Illumina HiSeq 2500 as the instrument used. A second about 7 to 11 cycle PCR used a sample-barcoded 5' primer and a J-beta primer mix. TCRdb reprocessed the public reads (quality trimming at Q25 with fastp, clone calling with MiXCR) and kept in-frame beta chains. Rows are unified per CDR3 protein, each entry keeping the most common DNA and genes. The sample includes over 700,000 distinct CDR3 sequences, with around a quarter observed a single time. The ten biggest clones cover 9.4% of the sample. The sample was also reused in another study, on T cells of mothers and their children.

Sequencing was performed on blood. The receptors originated from a boy younger than 18 in good health.

The chain couples TRBV15 to TRBJ2-5; 9 nucleotides match TRBD2. The end of the DNA aligns better with TRBJ2-1, so the J call may be wrong. In germline, CDR1 is LNHNV, CDR2 YYDKDF (reference sequence). CDR3 length: 15 residues. The CDR3 here is CATSGGLARINEQFF. The CDR3 nucleotides read TGTGCCACCAGCGGCGGACTAGCGAGAATCAATGAGCAGTTCTTC.

The chain carries TRBV7-2 and TRBJ2-3, with a weak D call TRBD2 (5 bases). Germline lookup yields CDR1 SGHTA and CDR2 FQGNSA. Trimming cost V 3 bases and J 2 bases, with 12 bases left between them. The CDR3 loop spans 15 amino acids. CDR3 in DNA: TGTGCCAGCAGCTTGGTGACTACCTACACAGATACGCAGTATTTT. Translating gives CASSLVTTYTDTQYF.

The V gene is TRBV15, the J gene TRBJ2-2, with a tentative D call TRBD2 (7 bases). This CDR3 is built from 17 residues. V lost 2 bases and J 5 bases, leaving 18 bases between the germline ends. Germline lookup yields CDR1 LNHNV and CDR2 YYDKDF (reference sequence). The CDR3 DNA reads as TGTGCCACCAGCAGACTCCTTTGGGGGGGCCAGACCGGGGAGCTGTTTTTT. It specifies CATSRLLWGGQTGELFF.

In this sample, this clonotype turned up a few times. The V and J genes are TRBV29-1 and TRBJ2-1, with 7 bases that match TRBD1. Germline CDR1 SQVTM, CDR2 ANQGSEA. Trimming cost V 2 bases and J 6 bases; bases outside gene matches: 13. This CDR3 is built from 16 residues. The CDR3 protein is CSVESLTGSVINEQFF. The CDR3 coding sequence is TGCAGCGTTGAATCACTGACAGGGTCGGTAATCAATGAGCAGTTCTTC.

V and J are TRBV12-3 or TRBV12-4 and TRBJ2-7, with TRBD2 identical over 13 bases. Trimming cost V 6 bases and J 5 bases; bases outside gene matches: 7. The CDR3 totals 15 residues. This CDR3 reads CASRTTSGGFHEQYF. CDR3 bases: TGTGCCAGCAGAACGACTAGCGGGGGGTTTCACGAGCAGTACTTC.

This clonotype was detected only a few times. The chain couples TRBV7-9 to TRBJ2-4, with D tentatively TRBD1 (7 bases). Germline V gene data show CDR1 as SEHNR and CDR2 as FQNEAQ (reference sequence). This CDR3 has 15 amino acids. Trimming took 8 bases from V and 1 from J, leaving 15 bases between them. The DNA for the CDR3 is TGTGCCAGCGGCGGGACAGAGGAGGCCAAAAACATTCAGTACTTC. This codes for CASGGTEEAKNIQYF.

V gene TRBV12-3 or TRBV12-4 combines with J gene TRBJ1-2, with D possibly being TRBD1 (5 bases). There are 16 residues in the CDR3. V was cut by 5 bases and J by 4 bases, with 20 bases left in between. The CDR3: CASSTLTGTTGYGYTF. The CDR3 DNA is TGTGCCAGCAGTACCCTCACCGGGACGACCGGCTATGGCTACACCTTC.

This chain connects TRBV29-1 to TRBJ1-1; 7 nucleotides align to TRBD1. CDR1 is SQVTM and CDR2 is ANQGSEA in the germline V gene. This CDR3 comprises 16 residues. V lost 0 bases, J lost 5 bases, and 12 bases stayed unmatched. CDR3 in DNA: TGCAGCGTTGAAGATCTGAAGGGGGCTTTGCGGACTGAAGCTTTCTTT. Residues: CSVEDLKGALRTEAFF. The entire variable domain, with the rest obtained from reference TRBV29-1 and TRBJ1-1, is as follows: SAVISQKPSRDICQRGTSLTIQCQVDSQVTMMFWYRQQPGQSLTLIATANQGSEATYESGFVIDKFPISRPNLTFSTLTVSNMSPEDSSIYLCSVEDLKGALRTEAFFGQGTRLTVV.

V usage is TRBV6-6 and J usage is TRBJ1-3; D is undetermined. The germline V gene encodes CDR1 MNHNY and CDR2 SVGAGI (reference sequence). The V gene lost 3 bases and the J gene lost 8 bases, with 14 bases spanning the gap. This CDR3 comprises 14 residues. CDR3 sequence (DNA): TGTGCCAGCAGTTATATGGACCTTCGGGACACCATATATTTT. As protein: CASSYMDLRDTIYF.

The chain carries TRBV9 and TRBJ2-1, with TRBD2 matching over 10 bases. CDR3 size: 16 residues. CDR1 is SGDLS and CDR2 is YYNGEE in the germline V gene. V trimming: 1 base; J trimming: 5 bases; junction bases outside the gene matches: 6. CDR3 DNA: TGTGCCAGCAGCGTATCCCCAGCGGGAGGGAACAATGAGCAGTTCTTC. Residues: CASSVSPAGGNNEQFF.

This rearrangement joins TRBV6-2 or TRBV6-3 to TRBJ1-2, with 7 positions matching TRBD1. Germline CDR1 reads MNHEY; CDR2 reads SVGEGT. This CDR3 spans 13 amino acids. Trimming cost V 5 bases and J 7 bases; bases outside gene matches: 7. The CDR3 sequence: CASSEDRVFGYTF. CDR3 sequence (DNA): TGTGCCAGCAGTGAAGACAGGGTGTTTGGCTACACCTTC.

The chain recombines TRBV25-1 with TRBJ2-4; 10 bases agree with TRBD1. The CDR3 length is 15 residues. V lost 8 bases to trimming and J lost 11 bases; unmatched junction nucleotides: 15. Germline CDR1 is MGHDK and CDR2 is SYGVNS. The CDR3 spells CASVPSGTGALVQYF. The CDR3 DNA reads as TGTGCCAGCGTTCCGTCCGGGACAGGGGCCTTAGTTCAGTACTTC.

The chain employs TRBV24-1 and TRBJ2-5; either TRBD1 or TRBD2 may fit D (5 bases each). The CDR3 covers 16 residues. V shed 2 bases and J shed 5 bases, with 17 bases lying between them. Germline V gene data show CDR1 as KGHDR and CDR2 as SFDVKD. This chain's CDR3 is CATSDYQTGTGETQYF. Written as DNA, the CDR3 is TGTGCCACCAGTGATTACCAGACCGGGACGGGGGAGACCCAGTACTTC.

The rearrangement uses TRBV4-3 and TRBJ2-1; D gene uncertain. Germline V lookup: CDR1 LGHNA, CDR2 YSLEER. Trimming stripped 0 bases from V and 3 bases from J, with 12 bases between. The CDR3 contains 16 residues. The CDR3: CASSQDGDLGYNEQFF. The CDR3 DNA is TGCGCCAGCAGCCAAGATGGGGATTTAGGCTACAATGAGCAGTTCTTC.

There are a few counts of this clonotype. The V gene is TRBV11-2, the J gene TRBJ2-6; D call uncertain. Between the trimmed V and J ends, which lost 4 bases and 0 bases, there was a span of 13 bases. This CDR3 region has 17 residues. Germline V gene sequence: CDR1 SGHAT, CDR2 FQNNGV. This CDR3 is CASSSQRGSSGANVLTF. Written as DNA, the CDR3 is TGTGCCAGCAGCTCCCAACGCGGTAGCTCTGGGGCCAACGTCCTGACTTTC.

This clonotype showed up just a few times. V and J are TRBV29-1 and TRBJ2-7; D may be TRBD1 (6 bases). CDR3 length: 11 residues. Trimming took 6 bases from V and 9 from J, leaving 15 bases between them. Germline V lookup: CDR1 SQVTM, CDR2 ANQGSEA. Here the CDR3 DNA reads TGCAGCGTGAGCATTGGGGGCTGGCAGTACTTC. It specifies CSVSIGGWQYF.

The chain employs TRBV7-2 and TRBJ1-4; 7 bases map to TRBD1. Per the germline V gene, CDR1 is SGHTA and CDR2 is FQGNSA. Losses at the gene ends were 3 bases for V and 6 bases for J; bases not matched to a gene: 4. The CDR3 consists of 14 residues. The chain's CDR3 is CASSLRGRDEKLFF. In DNA form, the CDR3 reads TGTGCCAGCAGCTTGAGGGGGCGGGATGAAAAACTGTTTTTT. Drawing the rest from reference TRBV7-2 and TRBJ1-4, the complete variable domain is GAGVSQSPSNKVTEKGKDVELRCDPISGHTALYWYRQSLGQGLEFLIYFQGNSAPDKSGLPSDRFSAERTGGSVSTLTIQRTQQEDSAVYLCASSLRGRDEKLFFGSGTQLSVL.

This clonotype showed up just a few times. The chain is built from TRBV9 and TRBJ1-2; 8 nucleotides agree with TRBD1. With V trimmed by 0 bases and J by 9 bases, 16 bases remained unmatched. There are 17 residues in the CDR3. Germline V gene lookup returns CDR1 SGDLS and CDR2 YYNGEE. CDR3 sequence reads: CASSVADRGHPSRSYTF. The CDR3 nucleotides read TGTGCCAGCAGCGTAGCAGACAGGGGACACCCCTCTCGTAGCTACACCTTC. The entire variable domain, with the rest obtained from reference TRBV9 and TRBJ1-2, is as follows: DSGVTQTPKHLITATGQRVTLRCSPRSGDLSVYWYQQSLDQGLQFLIQYYNGEERAKGNILERFSAQQFPDLHSELNLSSLELGDSALYFCASSVADRGHPSRSYTFGSGTRLTVV.

This clonotype appeared a few times. V is TRBV20-1 and J is TRBJ2-1, with D perhaps TRBD1 (6 bases). The CDR3 consists of 15 residues. Germline CDR1 is DFQATT and CDR2 is SNEGSKA (reference sequence). Between the trimmed V and J ends, which lost 0 bases and 4 bases, there was a span of 13 bases. The CDR3 region has the DNA TGCAGTGCTAGAGATATGGGGGCCAGGTACAATGAGCAGTTCTTC. Protein product: CSARDMGARYNEQFF.

This clonotype was seen only a few times. The chain recombines TRBV20-1 with TRBJ2-5, with a possible D match to TRBD1 (6 bases). The J call may be faulty, since TRBJ2-1 better matches the DNA end. The length of the CDR3 is 15 residues. Germline values: CDR1 DFQATT, CDR2 SNEGSKA (reference sequence). The CDR3 sequence is CSARDLRGQINEQFF. Here the CDR3 DNA reads TGCAGTGCTAGAGACCTCAGAGGACAGATCAATGAGCAGTTCTTC.

This clonotype has only a few counts. V usage is TRBV6-5 and J usage is TRBJ1-1, with 8 positions matching TRBD1. This CDR3 spans 15 amino acids. V lost 7 bases to trimming and J lost 0 bases; unmatched junction nucleotides: 7. The germline V gene has CDR1 MNHEY and CDR2 SVGAGI. The CDR3: CASKGQDLMNTEAFF. The CDR3 DNA reads as TGTGCCAGCAAGGGACAGGACCTCATGAACACTGAAGCTTTCTTT.

This rearrangement joins TRBV13 to TRBJ1-5; D is possibly TRBD1 (6 bases). From germline, CDR1 is PRHDT and CDR2 FYEKMQ (reference sequence). This CDR3 has 15 residues. V dropped 5 bases and J dropped 3 bases, with 14 bases sitting between them. The CDR3 DNA is TGTGCCAGCAGCCAAGGACAGCTCCTCAATCAGCCCCAGCATTTT. Its protein is CASSQGQLLNQPQHF.

This clonotype was detected only once. At one end the junction does not follow the germline gene, possibly because of a read error. The chain uses TRBV5-1 and TRBJ2-3; 8 nucleotides agree with TRBD1. The CDR3 extends over 16 amino acids. The germline gives CDR1 SGHRS, CDR2 YFSETQ. This chain's CDR3 is CASSPDRGERTYTQYF. In DNA, the CDR3 is TGCGCCAGCAGCCCTGACAGGGGCGAACGCACATATACGCAGTATTTT.

This clonotype was counted a few times. The chain links TRBV20-1 to TRBJ2-7; the D gene is possibly TRBD1 (5 bases). CDR3 length equals 11 residues. V was pared by 3 bases and J by 3 bases, with 6 bases between. Per germline, CDR1 DFQATT and CDR2 SNEGSKA (reference sequence). CDR3 nucleotides: TGCAGTGCTAGGGACATCTACGAGCAGTACTTC. It encodes CSARDIYEQYF.

This clonotype has more than one count but fewer than ten. The J gene is TRBJ2-3, the V gene TRBV12-3 or TRBV12-4, with TRBD2 as a possible D gene (5 bases). Trimming cost V 3 bases and J 4 bases, with 17 bases left between them. The CDR3 consists of 16 residues. The CDR3 sequence is CASSLKWEFSADTQYF. Here the CDR3 DNA reads TGTGCCAGCAGTTTGAAGTGGGAGTTTAGCGCAGATACGCAGTATTTT.

This clonotype turned up a few times. The chain joins TRBV5-1 to TRBJ2-1; 11 bases fit TRBD2. Trimming cost V 0 bases and J 5 bases; bases outside gene matches: 4. This CDR3 is 16 amino acids long. Looked up from germline, CDR1 is SGHRS and CDR2 is YFSETQ. The CDR3 reads CASSLVIAGGNNEQFF. In DNA form, the CDR3 reads TGCGCCAGCAGCTTGGTGATAGCGGGAGGGAACAATGAGCAGTTCTTC.

This chain uses TRBV24-1 with TRBJ2-1; tentative D call: TRBD1 (6 bases). The ends were cut back, 4 bases at V and 6 bases at J, with 21 bases in the middle. The CDR3 length is 17 residues. Germline values: CDR1 KGHDR, CDR2 SFDVKD. The CDR3 DNA reads TGTGCCACCAGTGACGAAGTAACAGGGTATAACCCCAATGAGCAGTTCTTC. This sequence encodes CATSDEVTGYNPNEQFF.

The V and J genes are TRBV4-1 and TRBJ2-5, with 8 bases aligning to TRBD1. The J call may not be correct, given that the DNA end is closer to TRBJ2-1. CDR3 length: 16 amino acids. Germline V lookup: CDR1 MGHRA, CDR2 YSYEKL. DNA for the CDR3: TGCGCCAGCAGCCGCCTCCAGGGGGCATCCTACAATGAGCAGTTCTTC. Encoded protein: CASSRLQGASYNEQFF.

This chain connects TRBV5-1 to TRBJ2-1, with 8 bases lining up with TRBD2. V lost 2 bases, J lost 7 bases, and 8 bases stayed unmatched. The CDR3 spans 15 residues. Germline V lookup: CDR1 SGHRS, CDR2 YFSETQ. This CDR3 is CASSFTAGGQNEQFF. The CDR3 DNA sequence: TGCGCCAGCAGCTTCACCGCGGGGGGCCAAAATGAGCAGTTCTTC. Based on the CDR3 plus reference TRBV5-1 and TRBJ2-1, the full variable domain is KAGVTQTPRYLIKTRGQQVTLSCSPISGHRSVSWYQQTPGQGLQFLFEYFSETQRNKGNFPGRFSGRQFSNSRSEMNVSTLELGDSALYLCASSFTAGGQNEQFFGPGTRLTVL.

This clonotype was detected only a few times. The chain employs TRBV7-8 and TRBJ2-2; 10 nucleotides agree with TRBD1. In germline, CDR1 is SGHVS, CDR2 FQNEAQ. Trimming at V came to 8 bases and at J to 0 bases, leaving 3 bases not matched to a gene. The CDR3 contains 15 residues. DNA for the CDR3: TGTGCCAGCGGCGGACAGGGGGCGAACACCGGGGAGCTGTTTTTT. Translated, it gives CASGGQGANTGELFF.

V is TRBV4-1 and J is TRBJ2-3, with D possibly being TRBD2 (5 bases). This CDR3 has 14 amino acids. Looked up from germline, CDR1 is MGHRA and CDR2 is YSYEKL. The ends were cut back, 3 bases at V and 4 bases at J, with 11 bases in the middle. The CDR3 bases are TGCGCCAGCAGCCAGCGACGGGGAGCAGATACGCAGTATTTT. Translation: CASSQRRGADTQYF.